Described below is a single T cell receptor (beta chain) sequence and its context. This entry belongs to a study of T cell responses to AZD1222 COVID-19 vaccine. J lost 1 base, V lost 4 bases, and 5 bases had no gene match. Germline V gene data show CDR1 as SGDLS and CDR2 as YYNGEE. The CDR3 runs 15 residues. Clones were read by immunoSEQ multiplex PCR, and TCRdb kept only the in-frame ones, dropping some. In the table there are about 130,000 clones, approximately 90% of which are singletons. The rearrangement links TRBV9 to TRBJ2-1; TRBD1 agrees at 7 bases. This receptor was obtained from an adult in good health. The input for sequencing was peripheral blood, taken on day 0 of AZD1222 vaccination. The CDR3 spells CASSPWDRSYNEQFF. DNA for the CDR3: TGTGCCAGCAGCCCCTGGGACAGATCCTACAATGAGCAGTTCTTC.